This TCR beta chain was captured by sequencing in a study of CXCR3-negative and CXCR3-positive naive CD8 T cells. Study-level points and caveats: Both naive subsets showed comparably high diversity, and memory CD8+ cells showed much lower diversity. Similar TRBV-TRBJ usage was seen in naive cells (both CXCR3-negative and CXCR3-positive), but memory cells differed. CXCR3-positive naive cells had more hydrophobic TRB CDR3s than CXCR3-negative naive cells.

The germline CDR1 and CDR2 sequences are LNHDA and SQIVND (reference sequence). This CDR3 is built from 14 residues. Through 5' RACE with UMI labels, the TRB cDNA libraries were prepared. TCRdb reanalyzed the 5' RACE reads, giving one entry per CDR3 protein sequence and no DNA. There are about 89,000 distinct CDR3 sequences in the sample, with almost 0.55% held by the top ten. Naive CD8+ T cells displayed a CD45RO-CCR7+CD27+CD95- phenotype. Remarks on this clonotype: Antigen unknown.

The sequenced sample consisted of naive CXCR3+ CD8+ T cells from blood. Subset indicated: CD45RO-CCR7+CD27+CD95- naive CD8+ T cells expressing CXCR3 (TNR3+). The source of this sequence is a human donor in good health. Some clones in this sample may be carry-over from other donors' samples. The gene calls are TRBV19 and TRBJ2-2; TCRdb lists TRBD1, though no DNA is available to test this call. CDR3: CASGRGRDTGELFF.